This entry lists 31 T cell receptor beta chains sequenced from one sample in a study of cytomegalovirus exposure and HLA in healthy donors. The assay was immunoSEQ multiplex PCR, and TCRdb's table has in-frame clones only and misses some. The sample consists of 150,000 or so clones, 84% of them appearing once. Sequenced sample: PBMCs. These receptors originate from a man aged 30 to 39 in good health and CMV-seropositive.

The rearrangement links TRBV9 to TRBJ2-1, with 11 bases identical to TRBD2. The ends lost 3 bases at V and 4 bases at J; junction bases unmatched: 6. Germline V lookup: CDR1 SGDLS, CDR2 YYNGEE. CDR3 length equals 16 residues. Here the CDR3 DNA reads TGTGCCAGCAGCGAGGTAGCGGGAGGGCAATACAATGAGCAGTTCTTC. Translated: CASSEVAGGQYNEQFF.

The CDR3 reads CASSATSPPLNEQFF. CDR3 bases: TGTGCCAGCAGTGCGACTAGCCCCCCGTTGAATGAGCAGTTCTTC. The rearrangement uses TRBV6-1 and TRBJ2-1; 7 nucleotides line up with TRBD2. The germline V gene encodes CDR1 MNHNS and CDR2 SASEGT. V was clipped by 4 bases and J by 7 bases; unmatched bases: 10. The CDR3 runs to 15 residues.

CDR3 sequence reads: CASRSAGEPGELFF. In DNA form, the CDR3 reads TGTGCCAGTCGGAGCGCGGGAGAACCCGGGGAGCTGTTTTTT. The chain has TRBV2 and TRBJ2-2; 7 positions agree with TRBD2. Trimming took 9 bases from V and 6 from J; bases not matched to a gene: 10. CDR3 size: 14 residues. Germline V gene sequence: CDR1 SNHLY, CDR2 FYNNEI.

The chain employs TRBV11-3 and TRBJ2-1, with 8 bases fitting TRBD1. Germline lookup yields CDR1 SGHNT and CDR2 YENEEA. Trimming removed 4 bases from V and 7 bases from J; junction bases left unmatched: 9. This CDR3 contains 15 residues. The CDR3 spells CASSSPGGPRNEQFF. The CDR3 DNA sequence: TGTGCCAGCAGCTCCCCAGGGGGCCCGAGGAATGAGCAGTTCTTC.

V and J are TRBV2 and TRBJ1-4; 10 bases fit TRBD1. Trimming removed 6 bases from V and 7 bases from J; junction bases left unmatched: 5. This CDR3 region has 14 residues. Per germline, CDR1 SNHLY and CDR2 FYNNEI. The CDR3 bases are TGTGCCAGCAGACCGGGACAGGGGTTTGAAAAACTGTTTTTT. Its translation: CASRPGQGFEKLFF.

This sequence joins TRBV7-9 and TRBJ2-2, with 10 nucleotides matching TRBD1. Germline values: CDR1 SEHNR, CDR2 FQNEAQ (reference sequence). V gave up 5 bases and J gave up 3 bases; unmatched junction bases: 12. This CDR3 spans 18 amino acids. CDR3 DNA: TGTGCCAGCAGCCTCGACAGGGGGCAAAAGTGGGACACCGGGGAGCTGTTTTTT. This translates into CASSLDRGQKWDTGELFF.

This chain joins TRBV7-8 and TRBJ1-3, with D possibly TRBD1 on 5 matching bases. This CDR3 is 15 amino acids long. Trimming removed 3 bases at V and 4 bases at J, with 13 bases between. Per the germline V gene, CDR1 is SGHVS and CDR2 is FQNEAQ. The CDR3 sequence: CASSFIQGYGNTIYF. As DNA, the CDR3 is TGTGCCAGCAGCTTCATCCAGGGATACGGAAACACCATATATTTT.

Only one count was recorded for this clone. The chain joins TRBV4-1 to TRBJ2-7; D gene ambiguous. CDR1 MGHRA and CDR2 YSYEKL come from the germline V gene. V was trimmed by 1 base and J by 3 bases, leaving 4 bases between them. This CDR3 is built from 12 residues. The CDR3 region is CASSQVLYEQYF. The CDR3 DNA follows: TGCGCCAGCAGCCAAGTCCTCTACGAGCAGTACTTC.

The V gene is TRBV19, the J gene TRBJ2-3, with D possibly being TRBD2 (6 bases). V gave up 5 bases and J gave up 3 bases, with 18 bases separating them. This CDR3 is built from 16 residues. Germline V gene sequence: CDR1 LNHDA, CDR2 SQIVND (reference sequence). In nucleotides, the CDR3 is TGTGCCAGTAGTCCCCCGGGACTTTCGAAGACAGATACGCAGTATTTT. Protein product: CASSPPGLSKTDTQYF.

This clone showed up just a few times. This chain uses TRBV7-9 with TRBJ1-2; no firm D call. The ends were cut back, 8 bases at V and 0 bases at J, with 7 bases in the middle. This CDR3 is 12 amino acids long. CDR1 and CDR2 from the germline V gene are SEHNR and FQNEAQ (reference sequence). CDR3 sequence (DNA): TGTGCCAGCGGAGCCGCTAACTATGGCTACACCTTC. This sequence encodes CASGAANYGYTF.

The chain combines TRBV28 with TRBJ2-7, with 9 bases matching TRBD2. CDR3 length equals 15 residues. The ends lost 5 bases at V and 3 bases at J; junction bases unmatched: 8. Germline V CDR1 and CDR2: MDHEN, SYDVKM. CDR3 bases: TGTGCCAGCAGTATGACTAGCGGCTATAACTACGAGCAGTACTTC. Translation gives CASSMTSGYNYEQYF.

The chain is built from TRBV11-2 and TRBJ2-7; 9 nucleotides align to TRBD2. Germline trimming cut 5 bases from V and 4 bases from J; bases unmatched to any gene: 9. Germline V lookup: CDR1 SGHAT, CDR2 FQNNGV. The CDR3 loop spans 15 amino acids. The CDR3, as DNA: TGTGCCAGCAGCCAATCCGGGACTAGCCTTTACGAGCAGTACTTC. Amino acid sequence: CASSQSGTSLYEQYF. Together with reference TRBV11-2 and TRBJ2-7, the CDR3 gives the full variable domain: EAGVAQSPRYKIIEKRQSVAFWCNPISGHATLYWYQQILGQGPKLLIQFQNNGVVDDSQLPKDRFSAERLKGVDSTLKIQPAKLEDSAVYLCASSQSGTSLYEQYFGPGTRLTVT.

The CDR3 loop is CASSPSYEQYF. CDR3 nucleotide sequence: TGTGCCAGCAGTCCTTCCTACGAGCAGTACTTC. The chain couples TRBV6-6 to TRBJ2-7; D unclear. The CDR3 contains 11 residues. Germline values: CDR1 MNHNY, CDR2 SVGAGI (reference sequence). V gave up 5 bases and J gave up 1 base, with 3 bases separating them.

The V gene is TRBV9, the J gene TRBJ2-5, with D perhaps TRBD2 (7 bases). CDR1 is SGDLS, CDR2 YYNGEE, per germline. Trimming took 0 bases from V and 5 from J, leaving 14 bases between them. The CDR3 has 15 residues. In DNA, the CDR3 is TGTGCCAGCAGCGTAGTTGGGGGGGGCGCGGAGACCCAGTACTTC. The encoded protein is CASSVVGGGAETQYF.

This clone was seen more than once but under ten times. The chain links TRBV16 to TRBJ2-7; maybe TRBD2 (5 bases). V was shortened by 1 base and J by 5 bases, with 12 bases between the two germline ends. This CDR3 is built from 14 residues. From germline, CDR1 is KGHSY and CDR2 FQNENV. The CDR3 sequence: CASSQFGETDEQYF. CDR3 sequence (DNA): TGTGCCAGCAGCCAATTCGGGGAGACGGACGAGCAGTACTTC.

J is TRBJ1-2 and V is TRBV7-3, with 7 nucleotides matching TRBD1. Germline V gene data show CDR1 as SGHTA and CDR2 as FQGTGA. The CDR3 is 13 residues long. The J segment lost 8 bases and the V segment lost 5 bases, leaving 8 bases of the junction unmatched. CDR3 DNA: TGTGCCAGCAGCATGAGACAGGGCGCGGGCTACACCTTC. Its translation: CASSMRQGAGYTF.

The CDR3, as DNA: TGTGCCAGCAGTTTGCGGGTCCCGAGATACTATGGCTACACCTTC. Its translation is CASSLRVPRYYGYTF. This sequence joins TRBV28 and TRBJ1-2, with no clear D. The CDR3 runs to 15 residues. The V end was cut by 3 bases, the J end by 3 bases, with 14 bases between. Germline loops: CDR1 MDHEN, CDR2 SYDVKM.

The chain joins TRBV7-8 to TRBJ1-3, with D possibly TRBD1 on 6 matching bases. Trimming stripped 4 bases from V and 0 bases from J, with 13 bases between. CDR3 size: 16 residues. CDR1 is SGHVS, CDR2 FQNEAQ, per germline. CDR3 amino acids: CASSSTGLPSGNTIYF. CDR3 coding DNA: TGTGCCAGCAGCTCAACAGGGCTGCCCTCTGGAAACACCATATATTTT.

This rearrangement joins TRBV11-2 to TRBJ2-3; 10 nucleotides agree with TRBD2. V lost 5 bases to trimming and J lost 3 bases; unmatched junction nucleotides: 8. Germline V gene sequence: CDR1 SGHAT, CDR2 FQNNGV. The CDR3 is 16 amino acids. CDR3 amino acids: CASSQRSGGGTDTQYF. The DNA for the CDR3 is TGTGCCAGCAGCCAAAGAAGCGGGGGGGGTACAGATACGCAGTATTTT. Full variable domain (missing parts from reference TRBV11-2 and TRBJ2-3): EAGVAQSPRYKIIEKRQSVAFWCNPISGHATLYWYQQILGQGPKLLIQFQNNGVVDDSQLPKDRFSAERLKGVDSTLKIQPAKLEDSAVYLCASSQRSGGGTDTQYFGPGTRLTVL.

The gene calls are TRBV30 and TRBJ2-1; 12 positions agree with TRBD2. The CDR3 contains 14 residues. Germline trimming cut 4 bases from V and 8 bases from J; bases unmatched to any gene: 6. Germline V CDR1 and CDR2: GTSNPN, SVGIG (reference sequence). This CDR3 is CAWNLAGGRYEQFF. The CDR3 nucleotides read TGTGCCTGGAACCTAGCGGGGGGGCGGTATGAGCAGTTCTTC.

The chain combines TRBV5-6 with TRBJ1-1; weak D call: TRBD1 (5 bases). V was cut by 6 bases and J by 0 bases, with 12 bases left in between. The V gene's germline CDR1 is SGHDT and CDR2 YYEEEE. The CDR3 contains 14 residues. The CDR3 DNA is TGTGCCAGCATTATCGGGGGAGTGAACACTGAAGCTTTCTTT. Its protein product is CASIIGGVNTEAFF. Full variable domain (missing parts from reference TRBV5-6 and TRBJ1-1): DAGVTQSPTHLIKTRGQQVTLRCSPKSGHDTVSWYQQALGQGPQFIFQYYEEEERQRGNFPDRFSGHQFPNYSSELNVNALLLGDSALYLCASIIGGVNTEAFFGQGTRLTVV.

About this clone: One junction end does not reproduce the germline sequence, and a read error may be involved. The genes are TRBV11-1 and TRBJ2-7; 7 bases are shared with TRBD1. Germline values: CDR1 SGHAT, CDR2 FQDESV (reference sequence). This CDR3 has 14 amino acids. The DNA for the CDR3 is TGTGCTAGCAGCTCCCCGGAAAACAGGGGCGAGCAGTACTTC. This translates into CASSSPENRGEQYF.

CDR3 amino acids: CASRPGQGGEQYF. CDR3 in DNA: TGTGCCAGCAGACCGGGACAGGGCGGCGAGCAGTACTTC. The chain has TRBV28 and TRBJ2-7; 9 nucleotides agree with TRBD1. Germline values: CDR1 MDHEN, CDR2 SYDVKM. Trimming at V came to 6 bases and at J to 6 bases, leaving 6 bases not matched to a gene. This CDR3 has 13 amino acids.

In this sample, this clone turned up once. The chain employs TRBV5-1 and TRBJ2-1; 10 nucleotides line up with TRBD1. Germline V gives CDR1 SGHRS, CDR2 YFSETQ. The J segment lost 7 bases and the V segment lost 4 bases, leaving 8 bases of the junction unmatched. This CDR3 is 15 amino acids long. CDR3 nucleotide sequence: TGCGCCAGCAGCGCCGGGACAGGGGATAGGAATGAGCAGTTCTTC. This codes for CASSAGTGDRNEQFF.

This clone showed up just once. The J gene is TRBJ2-7, the V gene TRBV9, with TRBD2 matching over 7 bases. This CDR3 is 15 amino acids long. Germline CDR1 SGDLS, CDR2 YYNGEE. The trim removed 3 bases at V and 2 bases at J, leaving 8 bases unmatched. CDR3 DNA sequence: TGTGCCAGCAGCGCCGAAGGGGCGGGGGCCTACGAGCAGTACTTC. Translated: CASSAEGAGAYEQYF.

V gene TRBV27 combines with J gene TRBJ2-1; D possibly corresponds to TRBD2 (7 bases). This CDR3 is built from 13 residues. Germline CDR1 and CDR2: MNHEY and SMNVEV (reference sequence). V shed 7 bases and J shed 6 bases, with 13 bases lying between them. The CDR3 region has the DNA TGTGCCAGCAACTACAGGGAGGGCAATGAGCAGTTCTTC. This codes for CASNYREGNEQFF.

CDR3 loop: CASRTAGLAGDIQYF. The CDR3 DNA is TGTGCCAGCAGGACCGCGGGACTAGCGGGGGACATTCAGTACTTC. The V gene is TRBV28, the J gene TRBJ2-4; 14 bases line up with TRBD2. Germline CDR1 MDHEN, CDR2 SYDVKM. This CDR3 has 15 residues. V was clipped by 6 bases and J by 8 bases; unmatched bases: 6.

The chain couples TRBV5-1 to TRBJ2-7, with a possible D match to TRBD1 (6 bases). V was cut by 0 bases and J by 6 bases, with 16 bases left in between. The CDR3 totals 15 residues. Per germline, CDR1 SGHRS and CDR2 YFSETQ. CDR3 amino acids: CASSLAFGQSGEQYF. CDR3 sequence (DNA): TGCGCCAGCAGCTTGGCTTTCGGACAGTCGGGCGAGCAGTACTTC. The full variable domain, completed using reference TRBV5-1 and TRBJ2-7, is KAGVTQTPRYLIKTRGQQVTLSCSPISGHRSVSWYQQTPGQGLQFLFEYFSETQRNKGNFPGRFSGRQFSNSRSEMNVSTLELGDSALYLCASSLAFGQSGEQYFGPGTRLTVT.

The chain links TRBV9 to TRBJ1-6; 12 nucleotides agree with TRBD1. With 4 bases clipped from V and 10 bases from J, the junction kept 6 bases outside the gene matches. The CDR3 spans 15 residues. CDR1 is SGDLS and CDR2 is YYNGEE in the germline V gene. The CDR3 spells CASSNRDRGLSPLHF. In nucleotides, the CDR3 is TGTGCCAGCAGCAATCGGGACAGGGGGCTCTCACCCCTCCACTTT.

This clone has a handful of counts. This chain connects TRBV7-9 to TRBJ1-2; unclear D gene. The V end lost 5 bases, the J end lost 1 base, and 14 bases lay between the germline ends. This CDR3 spans 15 amino acids. Germline V lookup: CDR1 SEHNR, CDR2 FQNEAQ (reference sequence). As DNA, the CDR3 is TGTGCCAGCAGCCCGCCGGAGGGAATTAACTATGGCTACACCTTC. Its translation is CASSPPEGINYGYTF.

The chain links TRBV29-1 to TRBJ2-3; 8 bases align to TRBD2. With 7 bases clipped from V and 4 bases from J, the junction kept 4 bases outside the gene matches. In germline, CDR1 is SQVTM, CDR2 ANQGSEA. The CDR3 spans 12 residues. In DNA, the CDR3 is TGCAGCGACCGGACTAGCCCAGATACGCAGTATTTT. It is translated as CSDRTSPDTQYF.